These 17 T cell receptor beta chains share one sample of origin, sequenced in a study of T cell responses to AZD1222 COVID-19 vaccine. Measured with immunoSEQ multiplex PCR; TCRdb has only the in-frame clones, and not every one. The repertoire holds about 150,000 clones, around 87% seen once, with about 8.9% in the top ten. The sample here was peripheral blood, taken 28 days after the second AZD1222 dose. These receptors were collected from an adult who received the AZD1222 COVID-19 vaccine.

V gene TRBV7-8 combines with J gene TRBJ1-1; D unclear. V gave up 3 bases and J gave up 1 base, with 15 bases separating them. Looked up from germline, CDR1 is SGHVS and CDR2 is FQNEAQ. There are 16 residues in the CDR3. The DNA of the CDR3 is TGTGCCAGCAGCTTGCTTTCAAGGATGTCGAACACTGAAGCTTTCTTT. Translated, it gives CASSLLSRMSNTEAFF.

CDR3 loop: CASSLGGSAEQYF. For the CDR3, the DNA is TGTGCCAGCAGTTTGGGTGGGTCCGCCGAGCAGTACTTC. This chain links TRBV28 with TRBJ2-7, with D hard to call. The CDR3 loop spans 13 amino acids. The germline CDR1 and CDR2 sequences are MDHEN and SYDVKM. Trimming took 3 bases from V and 6 from J, leaving 12 bases between them. The full variable domain, with the rest looked up from reference TRBV28 and TRBJ2-7, is DVKVTQSSRYLVKRTGEKVFLECVQDMDHENMFWYRQDPGLGLRLIYFSYDVKMKEKGDIPEGYSVSREKKERFSLILESASTNQTSMYLCASSLGGSAEQYFGPGTRLTVT.

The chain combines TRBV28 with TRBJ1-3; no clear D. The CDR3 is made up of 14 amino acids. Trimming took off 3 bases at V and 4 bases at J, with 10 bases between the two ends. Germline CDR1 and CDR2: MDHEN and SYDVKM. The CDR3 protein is CASSFLAEGNTIYF. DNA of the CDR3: TGTGCCAGCAGTTTTTTGGCCGAAGGAAACACCATATATTTT.

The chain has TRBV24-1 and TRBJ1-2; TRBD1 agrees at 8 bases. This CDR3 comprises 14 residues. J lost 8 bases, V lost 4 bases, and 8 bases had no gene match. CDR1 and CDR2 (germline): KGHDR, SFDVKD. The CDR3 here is CATSEADRGGGYTF. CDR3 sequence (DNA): TGTGCCACCAGTGAGGCTGACAGGGGAGGCGGCTACACCTTC.

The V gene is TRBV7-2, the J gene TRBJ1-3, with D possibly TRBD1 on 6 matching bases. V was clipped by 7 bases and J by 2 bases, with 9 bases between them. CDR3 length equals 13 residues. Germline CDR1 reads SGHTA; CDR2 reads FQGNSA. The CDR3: CASTQGAGNTIYF. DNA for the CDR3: TGTGCCAGCACACAGGGTGCTGGAAACACCATATATTTT.

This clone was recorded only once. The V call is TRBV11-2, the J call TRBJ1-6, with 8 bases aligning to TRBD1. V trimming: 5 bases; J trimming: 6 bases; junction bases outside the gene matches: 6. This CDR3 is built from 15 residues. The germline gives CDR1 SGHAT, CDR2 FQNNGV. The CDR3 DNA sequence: TGTGCCAGCAGCATCGGACAGGGAGGTAATTCACCCCTCCACTTT. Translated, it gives CASSIGQGGNSPLHF.

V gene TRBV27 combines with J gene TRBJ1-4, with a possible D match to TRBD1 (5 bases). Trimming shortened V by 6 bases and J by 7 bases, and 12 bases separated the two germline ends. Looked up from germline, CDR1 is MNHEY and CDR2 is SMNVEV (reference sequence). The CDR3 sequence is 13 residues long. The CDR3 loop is CASRARGAEKLFF. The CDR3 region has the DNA TGTGCCAGCAGGGCTCGAGGGGCTGAAAAACTGTTTTTT.

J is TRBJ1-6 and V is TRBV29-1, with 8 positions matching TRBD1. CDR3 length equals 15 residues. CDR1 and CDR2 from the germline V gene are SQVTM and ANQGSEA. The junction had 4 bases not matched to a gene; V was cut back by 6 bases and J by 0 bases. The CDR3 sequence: CSVRTGSSYNSPLHF. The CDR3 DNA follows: TGCAGCGTCCGGACAGGGAGCTCCTATAATTCACCCCTCCACTTT.

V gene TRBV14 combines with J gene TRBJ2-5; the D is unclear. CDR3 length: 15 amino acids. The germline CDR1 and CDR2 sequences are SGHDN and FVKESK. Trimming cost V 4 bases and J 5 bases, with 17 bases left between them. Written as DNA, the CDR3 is TGTGCCAGCAGCCCTCTGCAGGACCGTAGGGAGACCCAGTACTTC. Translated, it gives CASSPLQDRRETQYF.

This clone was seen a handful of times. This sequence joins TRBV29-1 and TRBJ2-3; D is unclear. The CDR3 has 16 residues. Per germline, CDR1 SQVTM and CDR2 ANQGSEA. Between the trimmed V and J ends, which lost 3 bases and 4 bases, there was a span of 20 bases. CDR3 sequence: CSVDSANPPRADTQYF. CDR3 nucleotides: TGCAGCGTTGACAGCGCCAACCCCCCCCGGGCAGATACGCAGTATTTT.

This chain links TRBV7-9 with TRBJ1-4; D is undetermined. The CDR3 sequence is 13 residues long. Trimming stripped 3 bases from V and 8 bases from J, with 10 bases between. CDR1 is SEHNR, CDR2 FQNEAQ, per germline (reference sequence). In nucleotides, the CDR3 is TGTGCCAGCAGCTTTGGGGTGGGGGAAAAACTGTTTTTT. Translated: CASSFGVGEKLFF.

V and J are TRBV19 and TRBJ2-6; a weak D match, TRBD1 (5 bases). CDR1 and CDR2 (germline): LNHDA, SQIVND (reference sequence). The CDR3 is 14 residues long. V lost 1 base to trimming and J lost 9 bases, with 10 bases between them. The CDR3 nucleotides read TGTGCCAGTAGTATAGTGGGGCAGGGCAACGTCCTGACTTTC. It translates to CASSIVGQGNVLTF.

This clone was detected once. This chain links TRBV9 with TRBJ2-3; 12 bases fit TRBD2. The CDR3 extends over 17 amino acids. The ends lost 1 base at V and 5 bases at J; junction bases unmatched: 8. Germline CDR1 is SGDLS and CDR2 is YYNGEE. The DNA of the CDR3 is TGTGCCAGCAGCGTATCTAGCGGGAGGGCCCGGGGAGATACGCAGTATTTT. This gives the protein CASSVSSGRARGDTQYF.

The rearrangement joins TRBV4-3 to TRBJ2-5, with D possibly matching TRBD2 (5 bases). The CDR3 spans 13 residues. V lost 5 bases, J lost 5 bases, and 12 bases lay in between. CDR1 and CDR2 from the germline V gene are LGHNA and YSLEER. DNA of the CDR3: TGCGCCAGCAGCACCCACCCGGGGGAGACCCAGTACTTC. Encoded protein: CASSTHPGETQYF.

The CDR3 bases are TGTGCCAGCAGTTTATTAATGACCTCCGGGACACGTGGGCAGTTCTTC. Its translation: CASSLLMTSGTRGQFF. The rearrangement links TRBV28 to TRBJ2-1; D possibly corresponds to TRBD1 (6 bases). V was trimmed by 1 base and J by 12 bases, leaving 22 bases between them. Germline lookup yields CDR1 MDHEN and CDR2 SYDVKM. CDR3 length equals 16 residues.

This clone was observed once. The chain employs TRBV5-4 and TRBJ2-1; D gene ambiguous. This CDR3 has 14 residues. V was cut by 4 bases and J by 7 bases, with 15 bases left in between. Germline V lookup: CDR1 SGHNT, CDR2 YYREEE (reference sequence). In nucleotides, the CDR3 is TGTGCCAGCAGCCCGACTCTACAAGCGAATGAGCAGTTCTTC. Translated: CASSPTLQANEQFF.

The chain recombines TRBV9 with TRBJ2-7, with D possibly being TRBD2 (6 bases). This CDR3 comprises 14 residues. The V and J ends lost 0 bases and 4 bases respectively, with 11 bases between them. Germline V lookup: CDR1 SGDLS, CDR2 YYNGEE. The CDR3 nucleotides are TGTGCCAGCAGCGTAGGGTCGGGGAGGTACGAGCAGTACTTC. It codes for CASSVGSGRYEQYF.